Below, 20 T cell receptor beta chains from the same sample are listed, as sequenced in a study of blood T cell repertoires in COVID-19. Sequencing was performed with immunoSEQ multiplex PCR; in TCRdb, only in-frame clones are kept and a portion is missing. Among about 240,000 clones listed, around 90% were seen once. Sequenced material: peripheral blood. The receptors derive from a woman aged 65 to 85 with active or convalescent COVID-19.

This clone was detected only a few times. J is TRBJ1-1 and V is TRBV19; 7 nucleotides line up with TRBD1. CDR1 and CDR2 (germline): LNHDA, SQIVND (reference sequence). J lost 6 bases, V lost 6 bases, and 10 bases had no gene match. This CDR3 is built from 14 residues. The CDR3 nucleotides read TGTGCCAGTAGATTAGGGCAGGGGGAGGCTGAAGCTTTCTTT. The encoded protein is CASRLGQGEAEAFF.

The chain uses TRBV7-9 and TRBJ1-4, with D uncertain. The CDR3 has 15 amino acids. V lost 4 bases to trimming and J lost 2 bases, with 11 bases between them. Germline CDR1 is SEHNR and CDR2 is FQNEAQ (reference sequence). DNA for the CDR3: TGTGCCAGCAGCTCGATGCTACAGACTAATGAAAAACTGTTTTTT. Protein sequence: CASSSMLQTNEKLFF.

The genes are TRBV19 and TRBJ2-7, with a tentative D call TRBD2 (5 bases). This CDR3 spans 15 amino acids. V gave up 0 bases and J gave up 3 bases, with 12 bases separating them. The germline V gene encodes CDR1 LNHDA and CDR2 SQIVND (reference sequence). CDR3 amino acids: CASSIDGLADYEQYF. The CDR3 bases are TGTGCCAGTAGTATAGACGGCCTAGCCGACTACGAGCAGTACTTC.

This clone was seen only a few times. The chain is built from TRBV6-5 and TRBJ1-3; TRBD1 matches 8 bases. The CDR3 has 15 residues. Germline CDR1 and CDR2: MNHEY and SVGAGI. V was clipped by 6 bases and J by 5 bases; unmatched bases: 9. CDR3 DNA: TGTGCCAGCAGCTCCGCAGGGGGCTCGAGAAACACCATATATTTT. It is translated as CASSSAGGSRNTIYF.

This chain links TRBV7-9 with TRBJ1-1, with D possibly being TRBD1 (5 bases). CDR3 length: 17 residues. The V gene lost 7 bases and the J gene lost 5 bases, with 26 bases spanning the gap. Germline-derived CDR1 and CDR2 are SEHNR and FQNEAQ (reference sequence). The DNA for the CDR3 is TGTGCCAGCATCCCCAGAGGGTTTGCAATGGGGGGGACTGAAGCTTTCTTT. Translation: CASIPRGFAMGGTEAFF.

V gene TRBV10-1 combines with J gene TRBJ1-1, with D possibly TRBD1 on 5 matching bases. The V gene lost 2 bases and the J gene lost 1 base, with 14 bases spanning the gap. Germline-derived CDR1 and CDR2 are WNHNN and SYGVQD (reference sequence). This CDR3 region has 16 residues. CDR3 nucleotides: TGCGCCAGCAGTGAGAGCATGGGTGACAGGAACACTGAAGCTTTCTTT. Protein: CASSESMGDRNTEAFF.

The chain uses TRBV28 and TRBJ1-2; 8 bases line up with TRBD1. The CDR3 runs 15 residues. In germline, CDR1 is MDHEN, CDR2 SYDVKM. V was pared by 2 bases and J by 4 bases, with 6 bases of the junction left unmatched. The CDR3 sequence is CASSLVAGGIYGYTF. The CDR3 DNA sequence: TGTGCCAGCAGTTTAGTGGCAGGGGGCATCTATGGCTACACCTTC.

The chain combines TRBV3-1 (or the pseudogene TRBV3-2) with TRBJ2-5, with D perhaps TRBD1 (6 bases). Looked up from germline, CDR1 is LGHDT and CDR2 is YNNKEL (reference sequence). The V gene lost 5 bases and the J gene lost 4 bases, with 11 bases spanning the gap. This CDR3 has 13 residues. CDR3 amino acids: CASSFGQRETQYF. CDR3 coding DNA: TGTGCCAGCAGCTTCGGACAGAGAGAGACCCAGTACTTC.

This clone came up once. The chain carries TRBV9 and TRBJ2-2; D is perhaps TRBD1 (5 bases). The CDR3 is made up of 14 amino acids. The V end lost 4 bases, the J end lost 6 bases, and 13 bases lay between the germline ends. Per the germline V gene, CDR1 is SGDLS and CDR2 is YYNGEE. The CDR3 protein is CASSFGHASGELFF. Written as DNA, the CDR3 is TGTGCCAGCAGCTTCGGACATGCCTCCGGGGAGCTGTTTTTT.

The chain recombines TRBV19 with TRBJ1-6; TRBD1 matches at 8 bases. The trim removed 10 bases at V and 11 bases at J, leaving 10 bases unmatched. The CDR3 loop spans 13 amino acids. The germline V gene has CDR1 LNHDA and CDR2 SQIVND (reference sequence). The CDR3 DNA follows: TGTGCCACGGGACAGGCCCCGGGGGCACCCCTCCACTTT. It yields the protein CATGQAPGAPLHF.

For the CDR3, the DNA is TGCGCCAGCGGCCCACGAGGGCAGGAGGATACGCAGTATTTT. It codes for CASGPRGQEDTQYF. This chain joins TRBV4-3 and TRBJ2-3, with D possibly matching TRBD2 (5 bases). This CDR3 is built from 14 residues. The V end lost 8 bases, the J end lost 6 bases, and 18 bases lay between the germline ends. Germline assignment: CDR1 LGHNA and CDR2 YSLEER.

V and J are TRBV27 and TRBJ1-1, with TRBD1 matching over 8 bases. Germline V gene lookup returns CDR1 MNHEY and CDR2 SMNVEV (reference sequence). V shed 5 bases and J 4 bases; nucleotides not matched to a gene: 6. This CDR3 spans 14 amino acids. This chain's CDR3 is CASSRQTGGTEAFF. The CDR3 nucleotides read TGTGCCAGCAGTCGACAAACAGGGGGCACTGAAGCTTTCTTT.

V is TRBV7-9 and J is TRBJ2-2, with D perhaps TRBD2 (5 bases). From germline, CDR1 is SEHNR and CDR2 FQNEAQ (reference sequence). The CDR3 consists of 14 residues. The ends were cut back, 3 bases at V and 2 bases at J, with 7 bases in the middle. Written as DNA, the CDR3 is TGTGCCAGCAGCTTCGCGGGCAACACCGGGGAGCTGTTTTTT. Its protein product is CASSFAGNTGELFF.

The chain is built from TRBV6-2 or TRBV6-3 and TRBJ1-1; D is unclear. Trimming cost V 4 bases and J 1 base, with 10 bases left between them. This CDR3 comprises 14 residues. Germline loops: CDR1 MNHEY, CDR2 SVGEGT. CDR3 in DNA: TGTGCCAGCAGTTCCCGACACGGGAACACTGAAGCTTTCTTT. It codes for CASSSRHGNTEAFF.

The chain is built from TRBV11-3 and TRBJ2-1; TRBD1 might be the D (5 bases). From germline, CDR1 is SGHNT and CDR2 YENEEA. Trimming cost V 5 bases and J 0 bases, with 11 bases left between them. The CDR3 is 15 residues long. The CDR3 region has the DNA TGTGCCAGCAGCCCCGACAGTATCTCCTACAATGAGCAGTTCTTC. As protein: CASSPDSISYNEQFF.

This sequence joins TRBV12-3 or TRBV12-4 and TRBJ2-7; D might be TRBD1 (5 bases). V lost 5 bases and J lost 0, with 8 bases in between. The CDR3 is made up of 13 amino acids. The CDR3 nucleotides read TGTGCCAGCAGTCCCGACAGCTCCTACGAGCAGTACTTC. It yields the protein CASSPDSSYEQYF.

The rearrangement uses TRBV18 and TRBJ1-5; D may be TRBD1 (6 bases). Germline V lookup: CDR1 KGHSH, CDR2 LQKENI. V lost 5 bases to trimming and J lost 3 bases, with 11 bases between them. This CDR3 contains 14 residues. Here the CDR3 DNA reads TGTGCCAGCTCATTGGACAGCATCAATCAGCCCCAGCATTTT. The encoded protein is CASSLDSINQPQHF. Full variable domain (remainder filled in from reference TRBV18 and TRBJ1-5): NAGVMQNPRHLVRRRGQEARLRCSPMKGHSHVYWYRQLPEEGLKFMVYLQKENIIDESGMPKERFSAEFPKEGPSILRIQQVVRGDSAAYFCASSLDSINQPQHFGDGTRLSIL.

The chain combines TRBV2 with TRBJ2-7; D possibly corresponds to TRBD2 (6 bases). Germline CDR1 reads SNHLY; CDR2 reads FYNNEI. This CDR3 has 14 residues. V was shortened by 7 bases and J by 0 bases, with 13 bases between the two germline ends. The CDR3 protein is CASTGTASSYEQYF. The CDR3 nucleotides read TGTGCCAGCACCGGGACTGCTAGCTCCTACGAGCAGTACTTC.

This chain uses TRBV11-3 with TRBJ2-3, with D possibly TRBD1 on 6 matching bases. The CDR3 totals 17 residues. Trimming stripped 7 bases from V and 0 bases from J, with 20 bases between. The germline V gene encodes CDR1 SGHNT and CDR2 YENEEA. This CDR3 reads CASTIGGFDPSTDTQYF. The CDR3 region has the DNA TGTGCCAGCACCATAGGGGGTTTTGACCCTAGCACAGATACGCAGTATTTT.

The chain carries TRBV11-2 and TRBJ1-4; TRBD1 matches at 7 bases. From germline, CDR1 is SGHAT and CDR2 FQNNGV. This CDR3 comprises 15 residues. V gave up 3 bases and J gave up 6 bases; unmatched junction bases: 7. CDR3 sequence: CASSLEGGVYEKLFF. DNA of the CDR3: TGTGCCAGCAGCTTGGAAGGGGGCGTTTATGAAAAACTGTTTTTT.